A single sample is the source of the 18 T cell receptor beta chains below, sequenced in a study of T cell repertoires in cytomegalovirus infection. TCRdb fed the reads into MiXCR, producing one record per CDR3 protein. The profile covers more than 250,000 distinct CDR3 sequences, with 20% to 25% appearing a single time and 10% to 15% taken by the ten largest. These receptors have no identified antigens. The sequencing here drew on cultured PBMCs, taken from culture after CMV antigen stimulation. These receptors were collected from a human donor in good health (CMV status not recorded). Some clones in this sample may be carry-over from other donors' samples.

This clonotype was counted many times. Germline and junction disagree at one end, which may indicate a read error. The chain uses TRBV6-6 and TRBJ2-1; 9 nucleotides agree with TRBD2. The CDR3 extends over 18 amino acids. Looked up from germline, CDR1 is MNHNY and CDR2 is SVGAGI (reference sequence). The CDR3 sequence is CASSYRQGGSGRTNEEFF. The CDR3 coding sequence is TGTGCCAGCAGTTATCGGCAGGGGGGAAGCGGGAGGACTAATGAGGAGTTCTTC.

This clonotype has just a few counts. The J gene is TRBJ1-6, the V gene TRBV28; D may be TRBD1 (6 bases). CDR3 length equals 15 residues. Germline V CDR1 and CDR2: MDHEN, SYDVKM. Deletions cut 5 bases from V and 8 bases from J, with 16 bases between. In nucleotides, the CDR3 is TGTGCCAGCAGTACCGGAGGGGGGAAGCATTCACCCCTCCACTTT. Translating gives CASSTGGGKHSPLHF.

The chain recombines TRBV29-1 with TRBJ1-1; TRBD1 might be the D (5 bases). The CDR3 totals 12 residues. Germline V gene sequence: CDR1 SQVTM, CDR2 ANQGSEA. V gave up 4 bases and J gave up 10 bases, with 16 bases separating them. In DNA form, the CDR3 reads TGCAGCGTTGTTAGCGCGAACGGGGGAGCTTTCTTT. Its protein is CSVVSANGGAFF.

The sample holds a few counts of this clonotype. The CDR3 nucleotides read TGTGCCAGCAGTGACCGGATTCTTGACGAGCAGTACTTC. This gives the protein CASSDRILDEQYF. This chain uses TRBV27 with TRBJ2-7; D is ambiguous. Germline V gene lookup returns CDR1 MNHEY and CDR2 SMNVEV (reference sequence). This CDR3 is 13 amino acids long. Deletions cut 5 bases from V and 5 bases from J, with 13 bases between.

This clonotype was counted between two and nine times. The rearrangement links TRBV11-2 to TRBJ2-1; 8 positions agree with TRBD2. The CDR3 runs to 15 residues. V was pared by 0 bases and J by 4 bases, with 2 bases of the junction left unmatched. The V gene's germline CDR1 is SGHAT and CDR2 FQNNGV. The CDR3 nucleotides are TGTGCCAGCAGCTTAGAAAGCGGGGGTTACAATGAGCAGTTCTTC. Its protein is CASSLESGGYNEQFF.

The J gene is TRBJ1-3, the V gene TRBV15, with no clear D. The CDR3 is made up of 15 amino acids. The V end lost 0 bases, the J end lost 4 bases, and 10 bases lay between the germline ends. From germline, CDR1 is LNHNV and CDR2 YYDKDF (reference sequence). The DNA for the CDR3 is TGTGCCACCAGCAGAGATCTAACAGTAGGAAACACCATATATTTT. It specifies CATSRDLTVGNTIYF.

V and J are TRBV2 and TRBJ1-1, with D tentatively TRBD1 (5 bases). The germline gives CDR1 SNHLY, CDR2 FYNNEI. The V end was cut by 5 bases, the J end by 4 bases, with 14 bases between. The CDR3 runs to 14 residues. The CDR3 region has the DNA TGTGCCAGCAGTTACCAGGCGGGGGTCACTGAAGCTTTCTTT. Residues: CASSYQAGVTEAFF.

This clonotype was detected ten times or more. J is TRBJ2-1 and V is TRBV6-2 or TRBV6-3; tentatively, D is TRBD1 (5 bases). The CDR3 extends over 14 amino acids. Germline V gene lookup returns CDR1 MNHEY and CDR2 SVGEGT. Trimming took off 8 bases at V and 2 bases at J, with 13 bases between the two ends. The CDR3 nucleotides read TGTGCCAGCGAGTCGGACACCACCTACAATGAGCAGTTCTTC. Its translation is CASESDTTYNEQFF.

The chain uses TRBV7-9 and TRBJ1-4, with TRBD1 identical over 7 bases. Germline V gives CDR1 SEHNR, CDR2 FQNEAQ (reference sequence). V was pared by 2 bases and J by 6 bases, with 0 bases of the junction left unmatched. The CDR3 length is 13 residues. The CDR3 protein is CASSLTGDEKLFF. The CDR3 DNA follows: TGTGCCAGCAGCTTAACAGGGGATGAAAAACTGTTTTTT.

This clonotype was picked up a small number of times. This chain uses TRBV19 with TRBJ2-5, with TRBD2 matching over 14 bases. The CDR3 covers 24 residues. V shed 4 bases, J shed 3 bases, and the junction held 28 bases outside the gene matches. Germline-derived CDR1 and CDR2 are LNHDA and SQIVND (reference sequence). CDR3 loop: CASSTSYRGPTSGRAHVEEETQYF. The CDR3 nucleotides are TGTGCCAGTAGTACTTCTTACAGGGGACCGACTAGCGGGAGGGCCCACGTAGAGGAAGAGACCCAGTACTTC.

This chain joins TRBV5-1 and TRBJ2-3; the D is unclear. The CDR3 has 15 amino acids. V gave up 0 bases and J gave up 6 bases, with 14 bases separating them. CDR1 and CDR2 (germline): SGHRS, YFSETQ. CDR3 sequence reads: CASSLESPKVDTQYF. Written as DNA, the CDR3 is TGCGCCAGCAGCTTGGAGTCTCCCAAAGTGGATACGCAGTATTTT.

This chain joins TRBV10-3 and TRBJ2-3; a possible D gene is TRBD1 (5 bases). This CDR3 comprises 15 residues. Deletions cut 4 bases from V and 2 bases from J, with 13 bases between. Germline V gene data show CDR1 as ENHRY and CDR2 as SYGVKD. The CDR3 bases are TGTGCCATCAGTGGAAAGACAGCAACCACAGATACGCAGTATTTT. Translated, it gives CAISGKTATTDTQYF.

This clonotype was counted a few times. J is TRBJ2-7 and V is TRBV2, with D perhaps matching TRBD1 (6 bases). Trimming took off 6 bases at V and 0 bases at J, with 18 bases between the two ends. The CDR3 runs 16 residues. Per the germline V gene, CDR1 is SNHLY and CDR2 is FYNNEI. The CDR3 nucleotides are TGTGCCAGCAGCAACCCCGGGACGGACAGCTCCTACGAGCAGTACGTC. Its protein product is CASSNPGTDSSYEQYV.

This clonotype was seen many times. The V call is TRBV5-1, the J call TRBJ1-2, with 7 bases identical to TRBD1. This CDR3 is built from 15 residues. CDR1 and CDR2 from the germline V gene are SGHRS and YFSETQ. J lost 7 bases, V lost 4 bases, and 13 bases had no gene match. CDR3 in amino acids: CASSTGQVLGGGYTF. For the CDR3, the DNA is TGCGCCAGCAGCACCGGACAGGTCCTCGGTGGTGGCTACACCTTC.

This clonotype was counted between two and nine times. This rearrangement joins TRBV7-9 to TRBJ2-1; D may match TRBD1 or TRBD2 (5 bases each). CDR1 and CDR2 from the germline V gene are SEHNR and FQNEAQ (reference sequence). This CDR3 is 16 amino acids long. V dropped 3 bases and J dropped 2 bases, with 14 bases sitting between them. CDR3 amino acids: CASSFLFRGPYNEQFF. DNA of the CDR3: TGTGCCAGCAGCTTTCTGTTCCGGGGCCCCTACAATGAGCAGTTCTTC.

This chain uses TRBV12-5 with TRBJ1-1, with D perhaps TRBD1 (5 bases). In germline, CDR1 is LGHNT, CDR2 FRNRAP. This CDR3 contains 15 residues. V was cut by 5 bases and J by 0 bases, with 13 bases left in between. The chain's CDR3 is CASGPSTVMNTEAFF. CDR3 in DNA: TGTGCTAGTGGTCCTTCGACAGTCATGAACACTGAAGCTTTCTTT.

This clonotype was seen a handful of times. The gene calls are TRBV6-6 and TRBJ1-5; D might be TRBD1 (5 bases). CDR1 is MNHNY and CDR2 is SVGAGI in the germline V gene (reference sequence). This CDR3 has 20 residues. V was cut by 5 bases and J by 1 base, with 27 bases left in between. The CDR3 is CASSEPGTPKATLSNQPQHF. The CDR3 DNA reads TGTGCCAGCAGTGAGCCGGGGACGCCTAAAGCGACCTTAAGCAATCAGCCCCAGCATTTT.

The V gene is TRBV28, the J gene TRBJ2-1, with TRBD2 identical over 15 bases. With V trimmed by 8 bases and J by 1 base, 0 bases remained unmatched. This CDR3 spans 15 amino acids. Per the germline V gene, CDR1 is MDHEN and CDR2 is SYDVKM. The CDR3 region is CASGTSGRSYNEQFF. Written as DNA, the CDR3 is TGTGCCAGCGGGACTAGCGGGAGGTCCTACAATGAGCAGTTCTTC.